These T cell receptor beta chains were read from a single sample in a study of blood T cell repertoires in COVID-19. Assay used: immunoSEQ multiplex PCR; TCRdb lists only in-frame clones, some missing. This table has roughly 250,000 clones, about four fifths appearing once. The material sequenced was peripheral blood. All receptors come from a woman aged 80 or over with acute or convalescent COVID-19. CDR3s include the opening cysteine and the closing phenylalanine or tryptophan. The D gene is left open where the match is weak. Clone size appears in some rows only: once, few, many, or a class for an expanded clone.

J gene: TRBJ2-1
D gene: NA
V gene: TRBV2
clone size: NA
CDR3 DNA: TGTGCCAGCAGTGCCCAGGGTTCCTACAATGAGCAGTTCTTC
CDR3 protein: CASSAQGSYNEQFF

J gene: TRBJ1-2
D gene: NA
V gene: TRBV9
clone size: NA
CDR3 DNA: TGTGCCAGCAGCCCCCAGGGAGGGGCCTATGGCTACACCTTC
CDR3 protein: CASSPQGGAYGYTF

J gene: TRBJ1-2
D gene: NA
V gene: TRBV2
clone size: few
CDR3 DNA: TGTGCCAGCAGGGACTCACCGAACTATGGCTACACCTTC
CDR3 protein: CASRDSPNYGYTF

J gene: TRBJ2-7
D gene: NA
V gene: TRBV5-1
clone size: NA
CDR3 DNA: TGCGCCAGCAGCCCGGGGATAGATCGTTACGAGCAGTACTTC
CDR3 protein: CASSPGIDRYEQYF

J gene: TRBJ2-1
D gene: TRBD1
V gene: TRBV7-7
clone size: NA
CDR3 DNA: TGTGCTAGCAGCTTAGAGTGGGACAGGGGGGCTGAGCAGTTCTTC
CDR3 protein: CASSLEWDRGAEQFF

J gene: TRBJ2-7
D gene: TRBD1
V gene: TRBV18
clone size: NA
CDR3 DNA: TGTGCCAGCTCAACAGACAGGGGGTCCTACGAGCAGTACTTC
CDR3 protein: CASSTDRGSYEQYF

J gene: TRBJ2-7
D gene: TRBD1
V gene: TRBV18
clone size: NA
CDR3 DNA: TGTGCCAGCTCACCGGGAAGGGGGCAACGGTCTGTCTACGAGCAGTACTTC
CDR3 protein: CASSPGRGQRSVYEQYF

J gene: TRBJ2-3
D gene: TRBD1
V gene: TRBV11-2
clone size: NA
CDR3 DNA: TGTGCCAGCAGCTTAACCAGGGGGCCAAGCACAGATACGCAGTATTTT
CDR3 protein: CASSLTRGPSTDTQYF

J gene: TRBJ1-1
D gene: TRBD1
V gene: TRBV2
clone size: NA
CDR3 DNA: TGTGCCAGCACTGAGGACAGGCCGAACACTGAAGCTTTCTTT
CDR3 protein: CASTEDRPNTEAFF

J gene: TRBJ1-5
D gene: TRBD1
V gene: TRBV5-6
clone size: NA
CDR3 DNA: TGTGCCAGCAGTTCGGGGACAGGGCTCAATCAGCCCCAGCATTTT
CDR3 protein: CASSSGTGLNQPQHF

J gene: TRBJ1-5
D gene: NA
V gene: TRBV3-1/TRBV3-2
clone size: once
CDR3 DNA: TGTGCCAGCAGCCAAGATTCAGGGGGCAATCAGCCCCAGCATTTT
CDR3 protein: CASSQDSGGNQPQHF

J gene: TRBJ1-3
D gene: NA
V gene: TRBV5-8
clone size: NA
CDR3 DNA: TGTGCCAGCAGCCCGGGGGGCGGCGTTCTCTCTGGAAACACCATATATTTT
CDR3 protein: CASSPGGGVLSGNTIYF

J gene: TRBJ2-1
D gene: TRBD2
V gene: TRBV24-1
clone size: NA
CDR3 DNA: TGTGCCACCAGTGACGGGGGGTACTACAATGAGCAGTTCTTC
CDR3 protein: CATSDGGYYNEQFF

J gene: TRBJ1-6
D gene: NA
V gene: TRBV6-1
clone size: NA
CDR3 DNA: TGTGCCAGCAGTGAGCGACCGTGGGGGGATTCACCCCTCCACTTT
CDR3 protein: CASSERPWGDSPLHF

J gene: TRBJ2-1
D gene: TRBD2
V gene: TRBV19
clone size: NA
CDR3 DNA: TGTGCCAGTAGCGGGGGGGCTAGGAGTGAGCAGTTCTTC
CDR3 protein: CASSGGARSEQFF

J gene: TRBJ2-5
D gene: TRBD2
V gene: TRBV29-1
clone size: NA
CDR3 DNA: TGCAGCGCTGGACTAGCGGACTCCCAAGAGACCCAGTACTTC
CDR3 protein: CSAGLADSQETQYF

J gene: TRBJ1-2
D gene: TRBD1
V gene: TRBV4-2
clone size: NA
CDR3 DNA: TGTGCCAGCAGCCCCGGGGACAGCCATAACTATGGCTACACCTTC
CDR3 protein: CASSPGDSHNYGYTF